A selection of T cell receptor beta chains follows, all from one sample in a study of cytomegalovirus exposure and HLA in healthy donors. Using immunoSEQ multiplex PCR, the repertoire was profiled, and TCRdb retains in-frame clones only, with some absent. The profile shows over 150,000 clones, about 80% of them singletons. Material for sequencing was PBMCs. The receptor source for this set is a man between 25 and 39 years old in good health and CMV-seropositive. CDR3s include the opening cysteine and the closing phenylalanine or tryptophan. A D gene is named only where the DNA matches it firmly. Some rows mark clone size as missing; the rest say once, few, many or name a class of expanded clone.

d_gene	abundance	v_gene	j_gene	len	CDR3aa	CDR3nt
-	-	TRBV6-1	TRBJ1-5	13	CASSEFQGQPQHF	TGTGCCAGCAGTGAATTTCAGGGTCAGCCCCAGCATTTT
TRBD2	-	TRBV7-3	TRBJ2-1	14	CASSPQTSGGEQFF	TGTGCCAGCAGCCCACAGACTAGCGGGGGTGAGCAGTTCTTC
TRBD1	-	TRBV6-1	TRBJ2-7	14	CASNPGTGGYEQYF	TGTGCCAGCAATCCCGGGACAGGGGGCTACGAGCAGTACTTC
TRBD1	-	TRBV18	TRBJ1-2	15	CASSLRTGWDYGYTF	TGTGCCAGCTCCCTCCGGACAGGCTGGGACTATGGCTACACCTTC
-	-	TRBV5-1	TRBJ2-1	12	CASSSAGHEQFF	TGCGCCAGCAGCAGCGCCGGCCATGAGCAGTTCTTC
TRBD1	-	TRBV2	TRBJ2-1	13	CARTTGGYNEQFF	TGTGCCAGGACGACAGGGGGGTACAATGAGCAGTTCTTC
TRBD1	once	TRBV7-2	TRBJ2-7	15	CASSRDRGVIYEQYF	TGTGCCAGCAGCCGAGACAGGGGGGTAATCTACGAGCAGTACTTC
TRBD1	-	TRBV6-6	TRBJ1-2	16	CASTRGSGTGTYGYTF	TGTGCCAGCACACGAGGGTCCGGGACAGGGACCTATGGCTACACCTTC
TRBD1	-	TRBV6-5	TRBJ2-1	15	CASNPGTGGDNEQFF	TGTGCCAGCAACCCAGGGACAGGTGGTGACAATGAGCAGTTCTTC
TRBD2	few	TRBV28	TRBJ2-6	20	CASRVGGLAGEDSGANVLTF	TGTGCCAGCAGAGTTGGGGGACTAGCGGGGGAAGACTCTGGGGCCAACGTCCTGACTTTC
-	-	TRBV29-1	TRBJ1-2	13	CSVERPPLYGYTF	TGCAGCGTTGAGCGTCCTCCTCTCTATGGCTACACCTTC
-	-	TRBV28	TRBJ2-7	11	CASSSLYEQYF	TGTGCCAGCAGTTCCCTGTACGAGCAGTACTTC
TRBD1	few	TRBV4-1	TRBJ2-4	16	CASSQDDRGYKNIQYF	TGCGCCAGCAGCCAAGATGACAGGGGATACAAAAACATTCAGTACTTC
TRBD1	-	TRBV7-8	TRBJ2-1	14	CASSLPDRDNEQFF	TGTGCCAGCAGCTTACCGGACAGGGACAATGAGCAGTTCTTC
TRBD2	-	TRBV9	TRBJ2-5	14	CASSDGLAGETQYF	TGTGCCAGCAGCGACGGACTAGCGGGGGAGACCCAGTACTTC
TRBD1	-	TRBV30	TRBJ2-1	13	CAWSPTGVAEQFF	TGTGCCTGGAGTCCGACAGGGGTGGCTGAGCAGTTCTTC
-	-	TRBV4-3	TRBJ2-3	15	CASSQDWAGTDTQYF	TGCGCCAGCAGCCAAGATTGGGCAGGCACAGATACGCAGTATTTT
-	-	TRBV6-5	TRBJ1-1	15	CASGGGGEMATEAFF	TGTGCCAGCGGGGGCGGGGGGGAGATGGCCACTGAAGCTTTCTTT
TRBD1	-	TRBV5-4	TRBJ2-2	15	CASSPGTGETGELFF	TGTGCCAGCAGCCCCGGGACAGGGGAAACCGGGGAGCTGTTTTTT
-	-	TRBV7-6	TRBJ2-3	15	CASSLAGQGTDTQYF	TGTGCCAGCAGCTTAGCTGGTCAGGGCACAGATACGCAGTATTTT
TRBD1	-	TRBV28	TRBJ1-1	13	CAATTGGSTEAFF	TGTGCCGCCACAACAGGGGGCTCCACTGAAGCTTTCTTT
-	-	TRBV6-5	TRBJ1-6	16	CASSYSRAGARSPLHF	TGTGCCAGCAGTTACTCGAGGGCAGGGGCACGTTCACCCCTCCACTTT
-	-	TRBV6-5	TRBJ2-7	15	CASSYSTGNSYEQYF	TGTGCCAGCAGTTACTCAACAGGGAACTCCTACGAGCAGTACTTC
-	-	TRBV4-1	TRBJ1-5	15	CASSQISGGNQPQHF	TGCGCCAGCAGCCAAATTTCGGGGGGCAATCAGCCCCAGCATTTT
TRBD1	-	TRBV6-5	TRBJ2-7	13	CASIGTGDYEQYF	TGTGCCAGCATCGGGACAGGTGACTACGAGCAGTACTTC
TRBD1	-	TRBV9	TRBJ2-5	16	CASSVGGGSYRETQYF	TGTGCCAGCAGCGTAGGAGGGGGCTCGTATCGGGAGACCCAGTACTTC
TRBD1	-	TRBV6-5	TRBJ2-5	15	CASSYATGVKETQYF	TGTGCCAGCAGTTACGCGACAGGGGTGAAGGAGACCCAGTACTTC
TRBD2	-	TRBV12-5	TRBJ2-1	16	CASGLVRAGAYNEQFF	TGTGCTAGTGGTTTGGTACGAGCGGGGGCCTACAATGAGCAGTTCTTC
TRBD2	-	TRBV29-1	TRBJ2-5	16	CSVDGTSGGPQETQYF	TGCAGCGTTGACGGGACTAGCGGGGGACCCCAAGAGACCCAGTACTTC
TRBD1	-	TRBV2	TRBJ1-3	14	CATRQGLSGNTIYF	TGTGCCACCAGACAGGGGCTCTCTGGAAACACCATATATTTT
-	-	TRBV6-6	TRBJ2-7	13	CASSSAQGYEQYF	TGTGCCAGCAGTTCCGCTCAGGGCTACGAGCAGTACTTC
-	-	TRBV5-1	TRBJ1-6	15	CASNSEGGLNSPLHF	TGCGCCAGCAACTCCGAGGGCGGACTTAATTCACCCCTCCACTTT
TRBD2	-	TRBV18	TRBJ2-2	16	CASSPIAGRNTGELFF	TGTGCCAGCTCACCTATAGCGGGGAGAAACACCGGGGAGCTGTTTTTT
TRBD1	-	TRBV9	TRBJ2-1	16	CASSTMTGERYNEQFF	TGTGCCAGCAGCACAATGACAGGGGAGCGCTACAATGAGCAGTTCTTC
-	once	TRBV2	TRBJ2-2	16	CASSERSTENTGELFF	TGTGCCAGCAGTGAAAGGAGTACTGAGAACACCGGGGAGCTGTTTTTT
-	-	TRBV9	TRBJ1-2	15	CASSATGGRFHGYTF	TGTGCCAGCAGCGCGACCGGGGGGCGCTTCCATGGCTACACCTTC
-	-	TRBV4-1	TRBJ1-5	15	CASSQDQAEEGPQHF	TGCGCCAGCAGCCAAGATCAGGCCGAAGAGGGGCCCCAGCATTTT
-	-	TRBV27	TRBJ2-7	15	CASSLKQGWGYEQYF	TGTGCCAGCAGTTTAAAGCAGGGATGGGGCTACGAGCAGTACTTC
-	-	TRBV2	TRBJ2-2	17	CASIENYWTAYTGELFF	TGTGCCAGCATTGAAAACTACTGGACTGCGTACACCGGGGAGCTGTTTTTT
-	-	TRBV10-1	TRBJ1-5	14	CASSAPGSNQPQHF	TGCGCCAGCAGTGCCCCGGGGAGCAATCAGCCCCAGCATTTT
TRBD1	-	TRBV5-1	TRBJ2-7	15	CASSWSGTGIGEQYF	TGCGCCAGCAGCTGGTCCGGGACAGGGATCGGGGAGCAGTACTTC
TRBD1	-	TRBV7-8	TRBJ2-7	13	CASSPRQGYEQYF	TGTGCCAGCAGCCCCCGACAGGGCTACGAGCAGTACTTC
TRBD2	-	TRBV5-1	TRBJ2-7	15	CASSLFGGGTYEQYF	TGCGCCAGCAGCTTGTTTGGCGGGGGAACCTACGAGCAGTACTTC
-	-	TRBV11-1	TRBJ2-5	13	CASSHRDQETQYF	TGTGCCAGCAGCCATCGGGACCAAGAGACCCAGTACTTC
TRBD1	few	TRBV4-1	TRBJ1-2	16	CASSPTSGGRNYGYTF	TGCGCCAGCAGCCCAACCTCAGGGGGCCGGAACTATGGCTACACCTTC
-	few	TRBV5-1	TRBJ1-4	17	CASSPTTGLATNEKLFF	TGCGCCAGCAGCCCCACGACAGGTCTTGCAACTAATGAAAAACTGTTTTTT
TRBD1	-	TRBV6-1	TRBJ1-5	15	CASRWTGSSNQPQHF	TGTGCCAGCAGATGGACAGGTAGTAGCAATCAGCCCCAGCATTTT
-	-	TRBV5-4	TRBJ1-2	14	CASTVRGSNYGYTF	TGTGCCAGCACGGTTAGAGGATCTAACTATGGCTACACCTTC
TRBD2	-	TRBV6-1	TRBJ2-3	17	CASSERGRARGTDTQYF	TGTGCCAGCAGTGAAAGAGGGAGGGCGCGGGGGACAGATACGCAGTATTTT
-	-	TRBV7-8	TRBJ2-7	13	CASSLPTPNEQYF	TGTGCCAGCAGCCTCCCCACTCCTAACGAGCAGTACTTC
TRBD1	once	TRBV11-2	TRBJ1-6	16	CASNPTPGQGNSPLHF	TGTGCCAGCAACCCTACCCCAGGACAGGGTAATTCACCCCTCCACTTT
-	-	TRBV5-4	TRBJ1-1	14	CASVKTGKNTEAFF	TGTGCCAGTGTTAAGACAGGAAAGAACACTGAAGCTTTCTTT
TRBD1	-	TRBV5-6	TRBJ2-3	14	CASSLQGATDTQYF	TGTGCCAGCAGCTTGCAGGGGGCCACAGATACGCAGTATTTT